These 32 T cell receptor beta chains came from one sample sequenced in a study of blood T cell repertoires in COVID-19. Method: immunoSEQ multiplex PCR; TCRdb's copy keeps in-frame clones and lacks some. The table shows approximately 140,000 clones, with roughly 84% occurring only once. Sequencing was performed on peripheral blood. The receptors come from a man in his 70s with acute or convalescent COVID-19.

The chain uses TRBV5-6 and TRBJ1-2; D gene unclear. Trimming took off 0 bases at V and 8 bases at J, with 23 bases between the two ends. The germline gives CDR1 SGHDT, CDR2 YYEEEE. The CDR3 covers 17 residues. The CDR3 region is CASSLGGSATMAGGYTF. Here the CDR3 DNA reads TGTGCCAGCAGCTTGGGTGGTAGCGCAACAATGGCGGGGGGCTACACCTTC.

V usage is TRBV6-1 and J usage is TRBJ2-7; 7 bases agree with TRBD2. Germline CDR1 reads MNHNS; CDR2 reads SASEGT. The J segment lost 4 bases and the V segment lost 1 base, leaving 7 bases of the junction unmatched. CDR3 size: 15 residues. CDR3 sequence reads: CASSEGSWGLYEQYF. In DNA form, the CDR3 reads TGTGCCAGCAGTGAAGGCTCTTGGGGACTATACGAGCAGTACTTC.

This chain connects TRBV6-1 to TRBJ2-4, with D unresolved. Trimming shortened V by 2 bases and J by 6 bases, and 8 bases separated the two germline ends. Germline loops: CDR1 MNHNS, CDR2 SASEGT. The CDR3 runs 13 residues. The CDR3 DNA follows: TGTGCCAGCAGTGAAATTACTGGAAACATTCAGTACTTC. Translating it yields CASSEITGNIQYF.

Here the CDR3 DNA reads TGTGCCAGCAGCTTCAGGGGACGGGATGAAAAACTGTTTTTT. Residues: CASSFRGRDEKLFF. V gene TRBV11-2 combines with J gene TRBJ1-4, with a tentative D call TRBD1 (6 bases). The CDR3 runs 14 residues. The ends were cut back, 3 bases at V and 6 bases at J, with 11 bases in the middle. Looked up from germline, CDR1 is SGHAT and CDR2 is FQNNGV.

The chain employs TRBV7-2 and TRBJ1-5, with a tentative D call TRBD1 (5 bases). This CDR3 comprises 13 residues. The V end was cut by 2 bases, the J end by 5 bases, with 7 bases between. Germline CDR1 is SGHTA and CDR2 is FQGNSA. CDR3 bases: TGTGCCAGCAGCTTACAGGGCTATCAGCCCCAGCATTTT. Protein product: CASSLQGYQPQHF.

This clone appeared a single time. The chain combines TRBV11-2 with TRBJ2-2, with D possibly TRBD1 on 5 matching bases. The CDR3 runs to 13 residues. Per the germline V gene, CDR1 is SGHAT and CDR2 is FQNNGV. V was pared by 5 bases and J by 5 bases, with 9 bases between. DNA for the CDR3: TGTGCCAGCAGCGCAAGGGGTACCGGGGAGCTGTTTTTT. It is translated as CASSARGTGELFF.

The V gene is TRBV5-1, the J gene TRBJ1-1, with 7 bases identical to TRBD1. Germline assignment: CDR1 SGHRS and CDR2 YFSETQ. The CDR3 extends over 14 amino acids. Trimming removed 4 bases from V and 6 bases from J; junction bases left unmatched: 9. The CDR3 DNA reads as TGCGCCAGCAGCCAATCGACAGGGCGCCCTGAAGCTTTCTTT. Translating gives CASSQSTGRPEAFF.

This clone was recorded only once. The chain is built from TRBV30 and TRBJ2-1; 12 bases match TRBD1. V shed 1 base and J 6 bases; nucleotides not matched to a gene: 7. Per the germline V gene, CDR1 is GTSNPN and CDR2 is SVGIG (reference sequence). This CDR3 is 16 amino acids long. CDR3 DNA: TGTGCCTGGAGTGAGGGGACAGGGGGCTATTTCAATGAGCAGTTCTTC. Translated: CAWSEGTGGYFNEQFF. The whole variable domain, filled in from reference TRBV30 and TRBJ2-1, reads SQTIHQWPATLVQPVGSPLSLECTVEGTSNPNLYWYRQAAGRGLQLLFYSVGIGQISSEVPQNLSASRPQDRQFILSSKKLLLSDSGFYLCAWSEGTGGYFNEQFFGPGTRLTVL.

Written as DNA, the CDR3 is TGCGCCAGCAGCCCAGGGGCAGGGAGCACCGGGGAGCTGTTTTTT. This translates into CASSPGAGSTGELFF. The rearrangement joins TRBV5-1 to TRBJ2-2; D perhaps matches TRBD1 (6 bases). Deletions cut 4 bases from V and 4 bases from J, with 14 bases between. Germline V CDR1 and CDR2: SGHRS, YFSETQ. The CDR3 extends over 15 amino acids.

The V gene is TRBV11-3, the J gene TRBJ2-3; 9 nucleotides line up with TRBD2. The CDR3 contains 17 residues. Trimming at V came to 1 base and at J to 4 bases, leaving 9 bases not matched to a gene. Looked up from germline, CDR1 is SGHNT and CDR2 is YENEEA. CDR3 region: CASSLVGGLAAADTQYF. For the CDR3, the DNA is TGTGCCAGCAGCTTAGTCGGGGGACTAGCCGCGGCAGATACGCAGTATTTT.

The chain joins TRBV19 to TRBJ1-5; possible D gene TRBD1, 6 bases. The CDR3 loop spans 15 amino acids. V was shortened by 1 base and J by 2 bases, with 9 bases between the two germline ends. CDR1 LNHDA and CDR2 SQIVND come from the germline V gene (reference sequence). CDR3 nucleotide sequence: TGTGCCAGTAGTATAGCCGGACAGCGCAATCAGCCCCAGCATTTT. It specifies CASSIAGQRNQPQHF.

This sequence joins TRBV5-4 and TRBJ1-2, with 7 nucleotides matching TRBD1. Germline V gene lookup returns CDR1 SGHNT and CDR2 YYREEE (reference sequence). The junction had 4 bases not matched to a gene; V was cut back by 1 base and J by 7 bases. The CDR3 sequence is 13 residues long. CDR3 sequence reads: CASSLYQGGGYTF. The CDR3 bases are TGTGCCAGCAGCTTGTACCAGGGGGGTGGCTACACCTTC.

The chain recombines TRBV7-9 with TRBJ2-3; a possible D gene is TRBD2 (6 bases). V was pared by 10 bases and J by 1 base, with 15 bases between. From germline, CDR1 is SEHNR and CDR2 FQNEAQ (reference sequence). The CDR3 extends over 14 amino acids. The CDR3: CAIDRSSGTDTQYF. The CDR3 bases are TGTGCCATCGACCGTTCTAGCGGCACAGATACGCAGTATTTT.

Written as DNA, the CDR3 is TGTGCCAGCAGCTTGGGACAGGGGGACTATGGCTACACCTTC. It yields the protein CASSLGQGDYGYTF. The chain joins TRBV5-4 to TRBJ1-2; TRBD1 matches at 9 bases. Germline V gene data show CDR1 as SGHNT and CDR2 as YYREEE (reference sequence). With 0 bases clipped from V and 3 bases from J, the junction kept 0 bases outside the gene matches. This CDR3 spans 14 amino acids. Supplemented by reference TRBV5-4 and TRBJ1-2, the full variable domain reads ETGVTQSPTHLIKTRGQQVTLRCSSQSGHNTVSWYQQALGQGPQFIFQYYREEENGRGNFPPRFSGLQFPNYSSELNVNALELDDSALYLCASSLGQGDYGYTFGSGTRLTVV.

This sequence joins TRBV11-2 and TRBJ1-1; maybe TRBD1 (5 bases). Trimming left V 6 bases short and J 4 bases short, with 15 bases between. CDR1 and CDR2 from the germline V gene are SGHAT and FQNNGV. This CDR3 contains 14 residues. CDR3 bases: TGTGCCAGCAGTTGGGGGGGTCAGGTCACTGAAGCTTTCTTT. Its protein product is CASSWGGQVTEAFF.

This clone was observed once. This chain uses TRBV12-3 or TRBV12-4 with TRBJ2-1; TRBD2 matches at 8 bases. After removal of 6 bases from V and 7 bases from J, the junction contained 5 bases not matched to a gene. CDR3 length: 13 amino acids. The CDR3 spells CASSREGRNEQFF. As DNA, the CDR3 is TGTGCCAGCAGCCGGGAGGGCCGGAATGAGCAGTTCTTC.

The rearrangement uses TRBV30 and TRBJ1-3; D is uncertain. CDR1 is GTSNPN, CDR2 SVGIG, per germline (reference sequence). The CDR3 covers 12 residues. Trimming pared 2 bases from V and 4 bases from J, leaving 6 bases between. The CDR3 DNA reads as TGTGCCTGGAGTCCCTTAGGAAACACCATATATTTT. Protein sequence: CAWSPLGNTIYF. Drawing the rest from reference TRBV30 and TRBJ1-3, the complete variable domain is SQTIHQWPATLVQPVGSPLSLECTVEGTSNPNLYWYRQAAGRGLQLLFYSVGIGQISSEVPQNLSASRPQDRQFILSSKKLLLSDSGFYLCAWSPLGNTIYFGEGSWLTVV.

The chain couples TRBV19 to TRBJ2-1, with TRBD1 matching 9 bases. CDR1 is LNHDA and CDR2 is SQIVND in the germline V gene (reference sequence). After removal of 4 bases from V and 4 bases from J, the junction contained 5 bases not matched to a gene. CDR3 length equals 15 residues. The chain's CDR3 is CASSRDRVGYNEQFF. CDR3 in DNA: TGTGCCAGTAGTAGGGACAGGGTGGGATACAATGAGCAGTTCTTC.

In this sample, this clone turned up a few times. V gene TRBV19 combines with J gene TRBJ2-7; 11 nucleotides match TRBD1. This CDR3 has 15 amino acids. In germline, CDR1 is LNHDA, CDR2 SQIVND (reference sequence). J lost 2 bases, V lost 11 bases, and 11 bases had no gene match. CDR3 residues: CASSGTGGLAYEQYF. DNA of the CDR3: TGTGCCTCCTCCGGGACAGGGGGTTTAGCCTACGAGCAGTACTTC.

This chain connects TRBV5-1 to TRBJ1-6, with TRBD1 as a possible D gene (5 bases). The CDR3 totals 13 residues. V was pared by 1 base and J by 10 bases, with 9 bases between. Germline V lookup: CDR1 SGHRS, CDR2 YFSETQ. CDR3 sequence: CASSLSGRSPLHF. DNA of the CDR3: TGCGCCAGCAGCTTGTCAGGGCGGTCACCCCTCCACTTT.

J is TRBJ1-2 and V is TRBV6-6; a possible D gene is TRBD1 (6 bases). This CDR3 contains 16 residues. Deletions cut 3 bases from V and 4 bases from J, with 18 bases between. The V gene's germline CDR1 is MNHNY and CDR2 SVGAGI (reference sequence). CDR3 DNA sequence: TGTGCCAGCAGTTATGGACAGCCTCATGTGGGCTATGGCTACACCTTC. Translating gives CASSYGQPHVGYGYTF.

The rearrangement joins TRBV2 to TRBJ1-6; D is uncertain. Trimming stripped 7 bases from V and 0 bases from J, with 10 bases between. The CDR3 has 15 amino acids. CDR1 and CDR2 (germline): SNHLY, FYNNEI. CDR3 residues: CASTPISSYNSPLHF. The CDR3 DNA is TGTGCCAGCACCCCGATCAGCTCCTATAATTCACCCCTCCACTTT.

The CDR3 region is CASSDWVSGSPPGGTDTQYF. Here the CDR3 DNA reads TGTGCCAGCAGTGATTGGGTTAGCGGGAGCCCCCCGGGGGGCACAGATACGCAGTATTTT. The chain uses TRBV2 and TRBJ2-3, with 9 bases lining up with TRBD2. The CDR3 contains 20 residues. The J segment lost 1 base and the V segment lost 3 bases, leaving 17 bases of the junction unmatched. Germline loops: CDR1 SNHLY, CDR2 FYNNEI.

The rearrangement links TRBV28 to TRBJ1-1; no firm D call. This CDR3 spans 13 amino acids. CDR1 and CDR2 (germline): MDHEN, SYDVKM. Trimming left V 8 bases short and J 1 base short, with 11 bases between. Here the CDR3 DNA reads TGTGCCAGCCGAGTTAGTGCGAACACTGAAGCTTTCTTT. Encoded protein: CASRVSANTEAFF.

V is TRBV7-9 and J is TRBJ2-7, with TRBD1 identical over 10 bases. This CDR3 has 14 amino acids. The V gene's germline CDR1 is SEHNR and CDR2 FQNEAQ (reference sequence). The trim removed 0 bases at V and 6 bases at J, leaving 2 bases unmatched. CDR3 sequence reads: CASSLAGDRGEQYF. In nucleotides, the CDR3 is TGTGCCAGCAGCTTAGCGGGGGACAGGGGCGAGCAGTACTTC.

There are a few counts of this clone. The CDR3 DNA follows: TGTGCTAGTGGTTTGGTACGAGTGGGGCAGTCCAATCAGCCCCAGCATTTT. Amino acid sequence: CASGLVRVGQSNQPQHF. The chain is built from TRBV12-5 and TRBJ1-5, with TRBD1 as a possible D gene (5 bases). The germline V gene encodes CDR1 LGHNT and CDR2 FRNRAP. V lost 0 bases to trimming and J lost 3 bases, with 15 bases between them. The CDR3 contains 17 residues.

The rearrangement links TRBV9 to TRBJ2-3; 7 bases agree with TRBD2. Germline lookup yields CDR1 SGDLS and CDR2 YYNGEE. This CDR3 region has 17 residues. J gave up 3 bases and V 3 bases, and 13 bases lay outside the gene matches. Written as DNA, the CDR3 is TGTGCCAGCAGCGCCTACCCGTGGGGGGAGGGGACAGATACGCAGTATTTT. This encodes CASSAYPWGEGTDTQYF.

The rearrangement joins TRBV5-4 to TRBJ2-1; a weak D match, TRBD1 (6 bases). The germline V gene has CDR1 SGHNT and CDR2 YYREEE (reference sequence). The V end was cut by 4 bases, the J end by 4 bases, with 9 bases between. The CDR3 is 13 amino acids. The CDR3: CASSPQGYNEQFF. The CDR3 bases are TGTGCCAGCAGCCCCCAGGGGTACAATGAGCAGTTCTTC.

V usage is TRBV3-1 (or the pseudogene TRBV3-2) and J usage is TRBJ1-2; 9 nucleotides agree with TRBD1. Trimming removed 6 bases from V and 8 bases from J; junction bases left unmatched: 13. The CDR3 is 15 residues long. Germline CDR1 LGHDT, CDR2 YNNKEL (reference sequence). CDR3 nucleotides: TGTGCCAGCAGTCCATACCGGGACAGGGCGGGAGGCTACACCTTC. This gives the protein CASSPYRDRAGGYTF.

The V gene is TRBV7-3, the J gene TRBJ2-1; D not certain. The V gene lost 1 base and the J gene lost 7 bases, with 5 bases spanning the gap. Per the germline V gene, CDR1 is SGHTA and CDR2 is FQGTGA. The CDR3 contains 12 residues. The CDR3 nucleotides read TGTGCCAGCAGCTTAAACCGGAATGAGCAGTTCTTC. It specifies CASSLNRNEQFF.

J is TRBJ1-1 and V is TRBV19, with unresolved D. With 0 bases removed from V and 1 base from J, the gap between germline ends came to 12 bases. The CDR3 runs to 16 residues. Germline lookup yields CDR1 LNHDA and CDR2 SQIVND (reference sequence). The CDR3 DNA is TGTGCCAGTAGTATAGATCTATCGCGGGGGAACACTGAAGCTTTCTTT. This translates into CASSIDLSRGNTEAFF.

The chain recombines TRBV15 with TRBJ1-4; 8 bases are shared with TRBD1. Trimming at V came to 0 bases and at J to 0 bases, leaving 3 bases not matched to a gene. This CDR3 is built from 17 residues. The V gene's germline CDR1 is LNHNV and CDR2 YYDKDF (reference sequence). CDR3 loop: CATSREGTGATNEKLFF. The DNA of the CDR3 is TGTGCCACCAGCAGAGAAGGGACAGGAGCAACTAATGAAAAACTGTTTTTT.